The present entry profiles one T cell receptor (beta chain) with its context. Germline-derived CDR1 and CDR2 are LNHDA and SQIVND (reference sequence). This CDR3 is built from 14 residues. V lost 6 bases and J lost 1, with 12 bases in between. The data stem from a study of long-term antiretroviral therapy in people with HIV. Run at survey level, the immunoSEQ assay was version v3.0. Some clones are missing from TCRdb's copy, which holds only in-frame ones; the method was immunoSEQ multiplex PCR. Of 25,000 or so clones in the sample, roughly nine tenths were seen once. The sequence was obtained from a woman aged 25 to 39 with HIV. V gene TRBV19 combines with J gene TRBJ1-1; D not resolved. The sequencing here drew on unsorted PBMCs, taken 1.9 years after starting antiretroviral therapy. The CDR3 DNA reads TGTGCCAGTAGACAAGGGCTGGGGAACACTGAAGCTTTCTTT. Translation gives CASRQGLGNTEAFF.